The rows below give T cell receptor beta chains drawn from one sample of a study of T cell changes during pregnancy in multiple sclerosis. The assay was immunoSEQ multiplex PCR, and TCRdb's table has in-frame clones only and misses some. The sample lists 60,000 to 85,000 clones, roughly 94% occurring once. This sample comprised peripheral blood, obtained in the third trimester of pregnancy. Every receptor here comes from a female donor with multiple sclerosis, enrolled in a pregnancy study. Each CDR3 is given with its conserved first and last residue. The order of the fields is D gene, V gene, clone size, CDR3 length, J gene, CDR3 protein, CDR3 DNA. The D gene is left open where the match is weak. Only part of the rows carry a size: once, few, many, or a class if the clone is expanded.

-	TRBV27	-	15	TRBJ1-1	CASRTTRDSDTEAFF	TGTGCCAGCAGAACAACCCGGGACTCAGACACTGAAGCTTTCTTT
-	TRBV9	-	13	TRBJ1-1	CASSVVVPGEAFF	TGTGCCAGCAGCGTAGTAGTCCCGGGTGAAGCTTTCTTT
TRBD1	TRBV7-9	-	15	TRBJ1-4	CASSPLGQGEEKLFF	TGTGCCAGCAGCCCGCTGGGACAGGGCGAAGAAAAACTGTTTTTT
-	TRBV19	-	13	TRBJ1-3	CASSTGSGNTIYF	TGTGCCAGTAGTACCGGGTCTGGAAACACCATATATTTT
-	TRBV19	-	14	TRBJ1-2	CASSRAIGVYGYTF	TGTGCCAGTAGCCGAGCCATAGGGGTCTATGGCTACACCTTC
-	TRBV19	once	14	TRBJ1-1	CASSIANIDTEAFF	TGTGCCAGTAGTATAGCGAATATAGACACTGAAGCTTTCTTT
-	TRBV7-9	-	14	TRBJ2-7	CASSLDARTYEQYF	TGTGCCAGCAGCCTTGACGCCAGGACCTACGAGCAGTACTTC
TRBD2	TRBV5-8	-	16	TRBJ2-5	CASSLGLAGGPETQYF	TGTGCCAGCAGCTTGGGACTAGCGGGGGGGCCAGAGACCCAGTACTTC
TRBD2	TRBV4-1	-	16	TRBJ2-7	CASSQEGSGTPYEQYF	TGCGCCAGCAGCCAAGAAGGTAGCGGGACCCCCTACGAGCAGTACTTC
-	TRBV12-5	-	15	TRBJ2-3	CASGLKSPSTDTQYF	TGTGCTAGTGGCCTAAAATCTCCCTCCACAGATACGCAGTATTTT
-	TRBV6-1	-	17	TRBJ2-7	CASSDGRFGGGGYEQYF	TGTGCCAGCAGTGATGGACGCTTCGGGGGAGGGGGATACGAGCAGTACTTC
-	TRBV11-2	-	13	TRBJ1-1	CASSKGQITEAFF	TGTGCCAGCAGCAAGGGACAAATCACTGAAGCTTTCTTT
TRBD1	TRBV4-2	-	17	TRBJ2-2	CASSQVGGDRNTGELFF	TGTGCCAGCAGCCAAGTAGGTGGGGACAGGAACACCGGGGAGCTGTTTTTT
-	TRBV6-1	-	14	TRBJ1-1	CASSEGVMNTEAFF	TGTGCCAGCAGTGAAGGAGTCATGAACACTGAAGCTTTCTTT
-	TRBV18	once	16	TRBJ2-7	CASSPGQNAVSYEQYF	TGTGCCAGCTCTCCAGGACAAAACGCCGTATCCTACGAGCAGTACTTC
-	TRBV9	-	15	TRBJ2-3	CASSVLPQSTDTQYF	TGTGCCAGCAGCGTATTACCACAGAGCACAGATACGCAGTATTTT
-	TRBV27	-	16	TRBJ2-1	CASSLWPSSSYNEQFF	TGTGCCAGCAGTTTATGGCCTAGCAGCTCCTACAATGAGCAGTTCTTC
TRBD1	TRBV7-9	once	18	TRBJ1-1	CASSLRLGQGWVVTEAFF	TGTGCCAGCAGCTTACGGTTGGGACAGGGGTGGGTGGTCACTGAAGCTTTCTTT
-	TRBV7-2	once	17	TRBJ1-2	CASSLALSYRSEYGYTF	TGTGCCAGCAGCTTAGCGCTAAGCTACAGGTCAGAATATGGCTACACCTTC
-	TRBV7-3	-	15	TRBJ1-6	CASSLQGTYNSPLHF	TGTGCCAGCAGCTTACAGGGGACCTATAATTCACCCCTCCACTTT
TRBD1	TRBV6-5	-	16	TRBJ2-7	CASSFDRAPETYEQYF	TGTGCCAGCAGTTTCGACAGGGCCCCAGAGACCTACGAGCAGTACTTC
TRBD1	TRBV6-6	-	14	TRBJ2-5	CASSSTGHQETQYF	TGTGCCAGCAGTTCGACAGGGCACCAAGAGACCCAGTACTTC
-	TRBV6-1	-	16	TRBJ1-1	CASSGPQGLRDTEAFF	TGTGCCAGCAGTGGACCTCAGGGGCTCCGGGACACTGAAGCTTTCTTT
-	TRBV4-1	-	16	TRBJ2-3	CASSQDFGGPTDTQYF	TGCGCCAGCAGCCAAGATTTCGGGGGGCCCACAGATACGCAGTATTTT
TRBD1	TRBV12-5	-	16	TRBJ1-1	CASGARQGSLNTEAFF	TGTGCTAGTGGTGCACGACAGGGGTCCCTTAACACTGAAGCTTTCTTT
TRBD1	TRBV6-5	-	13	TRBJ1-5	CASRDRVNQPQHF	TGTGCCAGCAGGGACAGGGTGAACCAGCCCCAGCATTTT
TRBD1	TRBV29-1	once	14	TRBJ2-7	CSVEDPGQGYEQYF	TGCAGCGTTGAAGATCCGGGACAGGGCTACGAGCAGTACTTC
TRBD1	TRBV5-1	-	19	TRBJ2-6	CASSPTPGTGGAGANVLTF	TGCGCCAGCAGCCCCACACCCGGGACAGGGGGCGCTGGGGCCAACGTCCTGACTTTC
TRBD2	TRBV15	-	15	TRBJ2-5	CATSRPTSGDETQYF	TGTGCCACCAGCAGACCAACTAGCGGGGATGAGACCCAGTACTTC
-	TRBV6-5	-	15	TRBJ1-1	CASSYSPGGNTEAFF	TGTGCCAGCAGTTACTCGCCAGGAGGTAACACTGAAGCTTTCTTT
-	TRBV7-7	once	17	TRBJ2-1	CASSSTTGRSSYNEQFF	TGTGCCAGCAGCTCGACGACAGGACGAAGCTCCTACAATGAGCAGTTCTTC
TRBD1	TRBV6-5	-	14	TRBJ1-2	CASSDRATNYGYTF	TGTGCCAGCAGCGACAGGGCGACTAACTATGGCTACACCTTC
-	TRBV11-3	-	15	TRBJ2-1	CASSHILGLYNEQFF	TGTGCCAGCAGCCATATCCTGGGCCTGTACAATGAGCAGTTCTTC
-	TRBV27	-	18	TRBJ1-6	CASSLLAADSSYNSPLHF	TGTGCCAGCAGTTTATTAGCCGCGGACAGCTCCTATAATTCACCCCTCCACTTT
-	TRBV7-8	-	17	TRBJ1-5	CASSLEKLGAGSQPQHF	TGTGCCAGCAGCTTAGAGAAGCTTGGCGCGGGTAGTCAGCCCCAGCATTTT
-	TRBV6-6	-	15	TRBJ1-6	CASSSFGKGNSPLHF	TGTGCCAGCAGTTCCTTCGGGAAGGGTAATTCACCCCTCCACTTT
-	TRBV5-1	-	14	TRBJ1-1	CASSTATGNAEAFF	TGCGCCAGCAGCACCGCGACAGGTAATGCTGAAGCTTTCTTT
-	TRBV6-5	-	15	TRBJ1-3	CASTTTGTTGNTIYF	TGTGCCAGCACTACCACAGGGACTACTGGAAACACCATATATTTT
TRBD1	TRBV7-9	-	14	TRBJ1-1	CASSFGQENTEAFF	TGTGCCAGCAGCTTCGGACAGGAAAACACTGAAGCTTTCTTT
TRBD1	TRBV27	-	13	TRBJ2-3	CASSDRGPDTQYF	TGTGCCAGTTCAGACAGGGGGCCAGATACGCAGTATTTT
-	TRBV18	-	15	TRBJ1-4	CASSAIGVTNEKLFF	TGTGCCAGCTCAGCAATCGGGGTAACTAATGAAAAACTGTTTTTT
TRBD2	TRBV4-2	-	19	TRBJ2-1	CASSQALAGARNSYNEQFF	TGTGCCAGCAGCCAAGCACTAGCGGGGGCCCGAAACTCCTACAATGAGCAGTTCTTC
TRBD1	TRBV7-9	-	16	TRBJ1-1	CASSSQTGSGRTEAFF	TGTGCCAGCAGCTCCCAGACAGGGTCGGGTCGAACTGAAGCTTTCTTT
TRBD1	TRBV27	-	14	TRBJ2-7	CASSAGTGVLEQYF	TGTGCCAGCAGTGCCGGGACAGGGGTGTTGGAGCAGTACTTC